What follows are 22 T cell receptor beta chains derived from one specimen sequenced in a study of control samples from healthy donors and cancer patients. Here immunoSEQ multiplex PCR was the method, and the copy in TCRdb shows in-frame clones only, minus some. The sample lists 150,000 to 190,000 clones; over 90% were seen once. Sequencing was carried out using blood. These receptors all stem from a man aged 50 or older in good health.

This chain uses TRBV6-5 with TRBJ2-7; 9 positions match TRBD2. The germline V gene has CDR1 MNHEY and CDR2 SVGAGI. Trimming at V came to 6 bases and at J to 5 bases, leaving 5 bases not matched to a gene. The CDR3 runs 13 residues. The CDR3 coding sequence is TGTGCCAGCAGAGCGGGAGGCGAAAACGAGCAGTACTTC. It yields the protein CASRAGGENEQYF.

This clone was detected only once. The chain uses TRBV9 and TRBJ2-1, with 7 bases identical to TRBD2. Germline V gene data show CDR1 as SGDLS and CDR2 as YYNGEE. This CDR3 contains 14 residues. Germline trimming cut 6 bases from V and 5 bases from J; bases unmatched to any gene: 8. CDR3 residues: CASTAGLADNEQFF. The CDR3 nucleotides read TGTGCCAGCACCGCGGGGCTAGCGGACAATGAGCAGTTCTTC.

This chain links TRBV29-1 with TRBJ2-3; 7 bases align to TRBD1. The J segment lost 4 bases and the V segment lost 4 bases, leaving 2 bases of the junction unmatched. The germline gives CDR1 SQVTM, CDR2 ANQGSEA. CDR3 size: 12 residues. As DNA, the CDR3 is TGCAGCGTTGGACAGGGATCAGATACGCAGTATTTT. Protein: CSVGQGSDTQYF.

The chain couples TRBV7-2 to TRBJ1-5; D perhaps matches TRBD1 (5 bases). The CDR3 is 15 residues long. Trimming removed 2 bases at V and 4 bases at J, with 12 bases between. Looked up from germline, CDR1 is SGHTA and CDR2 is FQGNSA. The CDR3 reads CASSLYGGKNQPQHF. The CDR3 region has the DNA TGTGCCAGCAGCTTATATGGGGGAAAGAATCAGCCCCAGCATTTT.

This rearrangement joins TRBV7-2 to TRBJ2-7, with TRBD1 matching over 11 bases. The CDR3 totals 17 residues. V shed 3 bases and J 2 bases; nucleotides not matched to a gene: 9. Germline assignment: CDR1 SGHTA and CDR2 FQGNSA. The CDR3 DNA is TGTGCCAGCAGCTTCGGACAGGGGGCTTACCCTACCTACGAGCAGTACTTC. Translating gives CASSFGQGAYPTYEQYF.

This chain connects TRBV24-1 to TRBJ1-5, with D unclear. V shed 9 bases and J shed 4 bases, with 12 bases lying between them. CDR3 length equals 13 residues. Germline CDR1 reads KGHDR; CDR2 reads SFDVKD. The CDR3 spells CATAAGGNQPQHF. CDR3 bases: TGTGCCACCGCGGCAGGAGGGAATCAGCCCCAGCATTTT.

The J gene is TRBJ1-2, the V gene TRBV24-1; D ambiguous. The germline V gene encodes CDR1 KGHDR and CDR2 SFDVKD. Trimming removed 3 bases at V and 2 bases at J, with 6 bases between. This CDR3 has 13 amino acids. The DNA for the CDR3 is TGTGCCACCAGTGATGCCGACAACTATGGCTACACCTTC. The encoded protein is CATSDADNYGYTF.

The chain carries TRBV30 and TRBJ1-1; 7 nucleotides align to TRBD1. Trimming took 4 bases from V and 8 from J; bases not matched to a gene: 10. CDR3 length: 13 residues. Germline V lookup: CDR1 GTSNPN, CDR2 SVGIG (reference sequence). The CDR3 here is CAWNIPWDSEAFF. CDR3 bases: TGTGCCTGGAACATCCCTTGGGACAGCGAAGCTTTCTTT.

The genes are TRBV5-1 and TRBJ1-1, with a possible D match to TRBD1 (6 bases). Germline V lookup: CDR1 SGHRS, CDR2 YFSETQ. The CDR3 runs to 16 residues. The V gene lost 1 base and the J gene lost 3 bases, with 16 bases spanning the gap. CDR3 in amino acids: CASSLLGRGFDTEAFF. The CDR3 DNA reads TGCGCCAGCAGCTTGCTCGGCAGGGGATTCGACACTGAAGCTTTCTTT.

About this clone: Other DNA sequences within the sample encode an identical CDR3. The rearrangement uses TRBV28 and TRBJ2-7; 9 bases match TRBD1. CDR3 length: 15 residues. Trimming cost V 2 bases and J 3 bases; bases outside gene matches: 5. The germline CDR1 and CDR2 sequences are MDHEN and SYDVKM. The CDR3 DNA reads as TGTGCCAGCAGTTTAACGGGACAGGGTGGCTACGAGCAGTACTTC. It encodes CASSLTGQGGYEQYF.

The J gene is TRBJ2-2, the V gene TRBV28; TRBD2 agrees at 9 bases. With V trimmed by 6 bases and J by 6 bases, 2 bases remained unmatched. Germline CDR1 reads MDHEN; CDR2 reads SYDVKM. This CDR3 has 13 amino acids. CDR3 residues: CASRGLAPGELFF. In DNA, the CDR3 is TGTGCCAGCAGGGGACTAGCCCCCGGGGAGCTGTTTTTT.

This rearrangement joins TRBV27 to TRBJ1-1, with D hard to call. Trimming left V 6 bases short and J 10 bases short, with 21 bases between. Germline CDR1 reads MNHEY; CDR2 reads SMNVEV (reference sequence). The CDR3 is made up of 14 amino acids. The CDR3 protein is CASRPDGSRIGAFF. For the CDR3, the DNA is TGTGCCAGCAGGCCGGACGGATCTCGAATCGGAGCTTTCTTT.

V usage is TRBV24-1 and J usage is TRBJ2-4, with 7 bases aligning to TRBD1. V lost 5 bases, J lost 7 bases, and 19 bases stayed unmatched. The CDR3 is made up of 18 amino acids. Per germline, CDR1 KGHDR and CDR2 SFDVKD. This CDR3 is CATSAETPRQGGLNIQYF. DNA of the CDR3: TGTGCCACCAGTGCCGAAACCCCCAGACAGGGTGGATTGAACATTCAGTACTTC.

The chain joins TRBV4-1 to TRBJ1-1; weak D call: TRBD1 (5 bases). Germline assignment: CDR1 MGHRA and CDR2 YSYEKL. This CDR3 is built from 16 residues. The V end was cut by 0 bases, the J end by 0 bases, with 11 bases between. The CDR3 is CASSQETALMNTEAFF. Written as DNA, the CDR3 is TGCGCCAGCAGCCAAGAGACAGCTCTCATGAACACTGAAGCTTTCTTT.

V is TRBV9 and J is TRBJ2-3; TRBD2 might be the D (6 bases). CDR3 length: 16 amino acids. Germline values: CDR1 SGDLS, CDR2 YYNGEE. V gave up 3 bases and J gave up 0 bases, with 14 bases separating them. CDR3 amino acids: CASSAQSGSSTDTQYF. The CDR3 DNA reads as TGTGCCAGCAGCGCTCAAAGCGGGTCTAGCACAGATACGCAGTATTTT.

The rearrangement joins TRBV7-6 to TRBJ1-4; TRBD1 matches at 8 bases. This CDR3 has 15 amino acids. V lost 0 bases to trimming and J lost 10 bases; unmatched junction nucleotides: 7. The V gene's germline CDR1 is SGHVS and CDR2 FNYEAQ. CDR3 protein: CASSLAGQGAGKLFF. The CDR3 DNA reads TGTGCCAGCAGCTTAGCGGGGCAGGGGGCAGGAAAACTGTTTTTT.

The chain couples TRBV28 to TRBJ1-4; 7 bases are a match to TRBD1. Losses at the gene ends were 4 bases for V and 3 bases for J; bases not matched to a gene: 8. Germline lookup yields CDR1 MDHEN and CDR2 SYDVKM. This CDR3 region has 16 residues. CDR3 coding DNA: TGTGCCAGCAGTTCTCCCAGCACAGGGGCTAATGAAAAACTGTTTTTT. Translation: CASSSPSTGANEKLFF.

The chain is built from TRBV11-1 and TRBJ2-1, with TRBD2 matching 10 bases. The trim removed 2 bases at V and 5 bases at J, leaving 3 bases unmatched. This CDR3 contains 15 residues. Germline CDR1 and CDR2: SGHAT and FQDESV (reference sequence). CDR3 protein: CASSLTAGGDNEQFF. CDR3 coding DNA: TGTGCCAGCAGCTTAACAGCGGGAGGGGACAATGAGCAGTTCTTC.

This chain uses TRBV7-6 with TRBJ2-5, with unresolved D. CDR3 size: 12 residues. Germline-derived CDR1 and CDR2 are SGHVS and FNYEAQ. The V end was cut by 5 bases, the J end by 0 bases, with 4 bases between. CDR3 region: CASSRNQETQYF. The CDR3 DNA is TGTGCCAGCAGCCGCAACCAAGAGACCCAGTACTTC.

The chain employs TRBV5-8 and TRBJ1-1, with 7 bases identical to TRBD1. J was trimmed by 3 bases and V by 5 bases; bases with no gene match: 7. The CDR3 contains 14 residues. From germline, CDR1 is SGHTS and CDR2 YDEGEE. CDR3 protein: CASRLDRAHTEAFF. Written as DNA, the CDR3 is TGTGCCAGCAGATTAGACAGGGCGCACACTGAAGCTTTCTTT.

The chain couples TRBV7-4 to TRBJ1-1, with a tentative D call TRBD1 (5 bases). There are 14 residues in the CDR3. Trimming removed 1 base from V and 5 bases from J, with 11 bases in between. Germline V gene sequence: CDR1 SGHVT, CDR2 SQSDAQ. The CDR3 DNA sequence: TGTGCCAGCAGCTTAGTCAGGGTTGGGACTGAAGCTTTCTTT. Protein: CASSLVRVGTEAFF.

The gene calls are TRBV5-4 and TRBJ2-2; 7 bases map to TRBD1. This CDR3 has 16 residues. Per germline, CDR1 SGHNT and CDR2 YYREEE (reference sequence). The junction had 5 bases not matched to a gene; V was cut back by 2 bases and J by 1 base. CDR3 nucleotides: TGTGCCAGCAGCTTACCAGGGGGAGTGAACACCGGGGAGCTGTTTTTT. Translated, it gives CASSLPGGVNTGELFF.